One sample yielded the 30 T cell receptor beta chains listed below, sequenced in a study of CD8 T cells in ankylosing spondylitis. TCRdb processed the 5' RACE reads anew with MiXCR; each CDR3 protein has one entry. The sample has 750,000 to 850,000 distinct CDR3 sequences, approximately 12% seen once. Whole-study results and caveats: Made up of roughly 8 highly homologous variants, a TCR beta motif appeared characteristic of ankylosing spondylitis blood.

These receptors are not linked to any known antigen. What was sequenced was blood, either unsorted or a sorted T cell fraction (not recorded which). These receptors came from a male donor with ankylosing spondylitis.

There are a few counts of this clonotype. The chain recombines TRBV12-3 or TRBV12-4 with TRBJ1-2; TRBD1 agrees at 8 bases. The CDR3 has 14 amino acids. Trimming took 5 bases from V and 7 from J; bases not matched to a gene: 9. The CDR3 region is CASSLLRTGSGYTF. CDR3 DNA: TGTGCCAGCAGTCTCCTAAGGACAGGGAGTGGCTACACCTTC.

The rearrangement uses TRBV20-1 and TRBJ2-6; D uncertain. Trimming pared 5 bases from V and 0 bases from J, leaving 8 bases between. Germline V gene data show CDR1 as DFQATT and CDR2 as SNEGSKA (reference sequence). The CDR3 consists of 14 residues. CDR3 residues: CSAPTFSGANVLTF. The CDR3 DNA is TGCAGTGCTCCGACCTTCTCTGGGGCCAACGTCCTGACTTTC.

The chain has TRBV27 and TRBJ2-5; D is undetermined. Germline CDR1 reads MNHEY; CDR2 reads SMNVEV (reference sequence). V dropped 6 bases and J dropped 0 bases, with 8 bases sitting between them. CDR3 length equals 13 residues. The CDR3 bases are TGTGCCAGCAGGGTATCGTACCAAGAGACCCAGTACTTC. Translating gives CASRVSYQETQYF.

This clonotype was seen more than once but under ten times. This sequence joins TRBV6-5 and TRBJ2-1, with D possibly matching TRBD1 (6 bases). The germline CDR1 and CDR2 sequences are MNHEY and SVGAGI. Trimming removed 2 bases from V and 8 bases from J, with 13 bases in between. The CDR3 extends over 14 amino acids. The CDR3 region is CASSYALYRDEQFF. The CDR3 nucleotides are TGTGCCAGCAGTTACGCTCTATACAGGGATGAGCAGTTCTTC.

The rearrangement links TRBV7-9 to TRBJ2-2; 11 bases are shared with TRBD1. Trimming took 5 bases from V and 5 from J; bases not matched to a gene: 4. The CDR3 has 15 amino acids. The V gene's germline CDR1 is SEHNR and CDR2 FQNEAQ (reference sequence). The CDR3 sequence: CASSIGTGGTGELFF. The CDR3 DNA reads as TGTGCCAGCAGCATCGGGACAGGGGGGACCGGGGAGCTGTTTTTT. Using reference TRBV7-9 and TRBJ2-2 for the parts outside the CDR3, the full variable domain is DTGVSQNPRHKITKRGQNVTFRCDPISEHNRLYWYRQTLGQGPEFLTYFQNEAQLEKSRLLSDRFSAERPKGSFSTLEIQRTEQGDSAMYLCASSIGTGGTGELFFGEGSRLTVL.

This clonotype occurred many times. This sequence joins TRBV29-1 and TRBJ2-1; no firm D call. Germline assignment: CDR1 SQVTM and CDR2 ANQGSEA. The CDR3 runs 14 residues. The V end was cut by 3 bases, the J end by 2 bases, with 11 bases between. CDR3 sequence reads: CSVDLIGTYNEQFF. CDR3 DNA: TGCAGCGTTGACCTTATCGGCACCTACAATGAGCAGTTCTTC.

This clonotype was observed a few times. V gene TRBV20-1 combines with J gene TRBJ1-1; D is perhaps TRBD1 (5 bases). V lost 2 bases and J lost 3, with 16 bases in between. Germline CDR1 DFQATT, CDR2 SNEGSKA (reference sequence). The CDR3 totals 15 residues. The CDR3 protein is CSARKQGGRDTEAFF. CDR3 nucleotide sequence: TGCAGTGCTAGAAAGCAGGGAGGGAGGGACACTGAAGCTTTCTTT.

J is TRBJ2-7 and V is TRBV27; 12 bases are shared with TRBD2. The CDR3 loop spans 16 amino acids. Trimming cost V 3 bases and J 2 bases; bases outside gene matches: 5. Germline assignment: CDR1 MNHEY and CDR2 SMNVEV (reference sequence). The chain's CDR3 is CASSLLAGGPTYEQYF. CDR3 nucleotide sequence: TGTGCCAGCAGTTTGCTAGCGGGAGGGCCCACCTACGAGCAGTACTTC.

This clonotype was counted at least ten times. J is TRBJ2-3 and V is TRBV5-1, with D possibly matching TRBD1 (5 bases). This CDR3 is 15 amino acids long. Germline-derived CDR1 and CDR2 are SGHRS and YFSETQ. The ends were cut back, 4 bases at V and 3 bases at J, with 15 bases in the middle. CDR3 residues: CASSQWGTQTDTQYF. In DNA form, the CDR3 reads TGCGCCAGCAGCCAGTGGGGCACGCAAACAGATACGCAGTATTTT. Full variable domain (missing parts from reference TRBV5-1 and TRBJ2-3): KAGVTQTPRYLIKTRGQQVTLSCSPISGHRSVSWYQQTPGQGLQFLFEYFSETQRNKGNFPGRFSGRQFSNSRSEMNVSTLELGDSALYLCASSQWGTQTDTQYFGPGTRLTVL.

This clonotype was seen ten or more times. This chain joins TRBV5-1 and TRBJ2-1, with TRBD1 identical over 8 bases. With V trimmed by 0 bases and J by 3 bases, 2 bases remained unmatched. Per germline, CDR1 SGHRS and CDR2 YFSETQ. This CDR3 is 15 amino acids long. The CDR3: CASSLGTGIYNEQFF. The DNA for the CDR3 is TGCGCCAGCAGCTTGGGGACAGGGATCTACAATGAGCAGTTCTTC.

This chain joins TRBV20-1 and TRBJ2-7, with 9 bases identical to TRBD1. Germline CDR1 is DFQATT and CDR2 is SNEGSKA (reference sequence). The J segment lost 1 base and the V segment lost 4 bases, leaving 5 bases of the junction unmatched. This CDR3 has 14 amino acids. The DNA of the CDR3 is TGCAGTGCTATCCCCGGGACAGGGTCCTACGAGCAGTACTTC. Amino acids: CSAIPGTGSYEQYF.

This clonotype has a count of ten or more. Here the CDR3 DNA reads TGCGCCAGCAGCTTGGACGGGGGGAGGGGCACTGAAGCTTTCTTT. Translation gives CASSLDGGRGTEAFF. The chain has TRBV5-1 and TRBJ1-1; maybe TRBD1 (5 bases). The ends were cut back, 0 bases at V and 4 bases at J, with 13 bases in the middle. The CDR3 is 15 amino acids. Germline V gene lookup returns CDR1 SGHRS and CDR2 YFSETQ. The entire variable domain, with the rest obtained from reference TRBV5-1 and TRBJ1-1, is as follows: KAGVTQTPRYLIKTRGQQVTLSCSPISGHRSVSWYQQTPGQGLQFLFEYFSETQRNKGNFPGRFSGRQFSNSRSEMNVSTLELGDSALYLCASSLDGGRGTEAFFGQGTRLTVV.

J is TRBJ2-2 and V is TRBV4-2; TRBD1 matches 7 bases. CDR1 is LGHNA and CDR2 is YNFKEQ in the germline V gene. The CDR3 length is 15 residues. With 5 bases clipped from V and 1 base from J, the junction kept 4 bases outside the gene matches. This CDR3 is CASSATGMNTGELFF. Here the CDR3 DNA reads TGTGCCAGCAGCGCGACAGGGATGAACACCGGGGAGCTGTTTTTT.

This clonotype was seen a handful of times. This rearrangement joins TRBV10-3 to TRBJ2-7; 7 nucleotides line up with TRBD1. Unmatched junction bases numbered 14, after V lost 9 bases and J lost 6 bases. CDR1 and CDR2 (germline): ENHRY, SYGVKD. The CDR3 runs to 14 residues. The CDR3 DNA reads TGTGCCATGGGGGACAGCTCTCAGGGTTTCGAGCAGTACTTC. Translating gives CAMGDSSQGFEQYF.

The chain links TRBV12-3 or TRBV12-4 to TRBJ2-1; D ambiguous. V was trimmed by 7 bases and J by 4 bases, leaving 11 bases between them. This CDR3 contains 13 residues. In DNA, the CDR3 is TGTGCCAGCACTGATGCGGTATACAATGAGCAGTTCTTC. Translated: CASTDAVYNEQFF.

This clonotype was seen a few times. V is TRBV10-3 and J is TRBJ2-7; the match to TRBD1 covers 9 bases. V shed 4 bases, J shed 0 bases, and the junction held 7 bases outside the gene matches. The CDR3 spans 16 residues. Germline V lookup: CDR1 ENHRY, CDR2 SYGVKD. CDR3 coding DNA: TGTGCCATCAGTGGAGGGAACAGGGGGCTCTCCTACGAGCAGTACTTC. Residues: CAISGGNRGLSYEQYF.

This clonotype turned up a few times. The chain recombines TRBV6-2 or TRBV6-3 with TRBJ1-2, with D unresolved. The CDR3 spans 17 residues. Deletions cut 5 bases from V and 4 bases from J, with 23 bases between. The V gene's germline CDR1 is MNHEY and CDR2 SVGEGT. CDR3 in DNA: TGTGCCAGCAGTCCCCGGCCACTGGCAGTTGGAGGCTATGGCTACACCTTC. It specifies CASSPRPLAVGGYGYTF.

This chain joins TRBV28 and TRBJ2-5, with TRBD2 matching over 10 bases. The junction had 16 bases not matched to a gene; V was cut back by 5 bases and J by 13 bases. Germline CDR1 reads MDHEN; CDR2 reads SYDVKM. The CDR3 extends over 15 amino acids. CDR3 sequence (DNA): TGTGCCAGCAGTCCCTCGGGACTAGCGAGGTCGGCATCGTACTTC. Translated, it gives CASSPSGLARSASYF.

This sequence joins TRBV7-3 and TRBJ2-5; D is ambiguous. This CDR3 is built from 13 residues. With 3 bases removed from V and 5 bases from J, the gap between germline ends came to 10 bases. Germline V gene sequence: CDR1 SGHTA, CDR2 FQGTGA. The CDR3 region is CASSLFPGETQYF. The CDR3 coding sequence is TGTGCCAGCAGCTTGTTTCCGGGCGAGACCCAGTACTTC.

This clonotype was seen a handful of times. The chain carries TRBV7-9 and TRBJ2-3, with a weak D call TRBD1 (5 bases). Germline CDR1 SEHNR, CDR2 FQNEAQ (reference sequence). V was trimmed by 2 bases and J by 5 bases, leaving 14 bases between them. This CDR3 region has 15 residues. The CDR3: CASSLWRTPLDTQYF. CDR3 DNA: TGTGCCAGCAGCTTATGGCGGACACCATTAGATACGCAGTATTTT.

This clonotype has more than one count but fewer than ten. CDR3 sequence (DNA): TGCAGCGCGAACAGGGGATGGGCAGATACGCAGTATTTT. Encoded protein: CSANRGWADTQYF. V usage is TRBV29-1 and J usage is TRBJ2-3; 7 bases are shared with TRBD1. CDR3 length equals 13 residues. J gave up 4 bases and V 7 bases, and 8 bases lay outside the gene matches. Germline assignment: CDR1 SQVTM and CDR2 ANQGSEA.

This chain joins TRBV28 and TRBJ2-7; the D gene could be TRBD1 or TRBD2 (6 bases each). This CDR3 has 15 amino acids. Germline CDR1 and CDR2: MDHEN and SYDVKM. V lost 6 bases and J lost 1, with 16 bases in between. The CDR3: CASRMGGTTSYEQYF. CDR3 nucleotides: TGTGCCAGCAGAATGGGCGGGACAACATCCTACGAGCAGTACTTC. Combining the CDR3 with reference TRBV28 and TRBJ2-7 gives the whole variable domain DVKVTQSSRYLVKRTGEKVFLECVQDMDHENMFWYRQDPGLGLRLIYFSYDVKMKEKGDIPEGYSVSREKKERFSLILESASTNQTSMYLCASRMGGTTSYEQYFGPGTRLTVT.

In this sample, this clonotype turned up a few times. This chain's CDR3 is CASSPAGILRGYTF. The DNA of the CDR3 is TGTGCCAGCAGCCCCGCCGGGATACTGCGCGGCTACACCTTC. The chain has TRBV5-6 and TRBJ1-2; D call uncertain. This CDR3 has 14 residues. The germline V gene has CDR1 SGHDT and CDR2 YYEEEE. The germline V and J ends were trimmed by 4 bases and 8 bases, with 18 bases remaining between them.

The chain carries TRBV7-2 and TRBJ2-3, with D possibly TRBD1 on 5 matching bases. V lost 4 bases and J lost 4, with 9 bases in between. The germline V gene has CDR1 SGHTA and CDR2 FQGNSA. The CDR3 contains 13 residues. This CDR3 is CASSSRVADTQYF. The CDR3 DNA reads TGTGCCAGCAGCTCCAGGGTTGCAGATACGCAGTATTTT.

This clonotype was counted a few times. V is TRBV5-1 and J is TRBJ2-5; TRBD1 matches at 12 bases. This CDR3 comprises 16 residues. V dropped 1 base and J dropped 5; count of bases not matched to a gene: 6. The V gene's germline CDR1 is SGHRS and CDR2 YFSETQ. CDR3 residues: CASSLYDGTGGETQYF. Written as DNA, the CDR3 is TGCGCCAGCAGCTTGTATGACGGGACAGGGGGCGAGACCCAGTACTTC.

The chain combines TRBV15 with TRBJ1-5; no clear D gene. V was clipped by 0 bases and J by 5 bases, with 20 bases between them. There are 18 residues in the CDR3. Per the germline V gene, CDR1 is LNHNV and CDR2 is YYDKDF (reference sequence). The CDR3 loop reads CATSRDPPFIQAHQPQHF. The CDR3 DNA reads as TGTGCCACCAGCAGAGATCCTCCCTTTATTCAGGCCCATCAGCCCCAGCATTTT.

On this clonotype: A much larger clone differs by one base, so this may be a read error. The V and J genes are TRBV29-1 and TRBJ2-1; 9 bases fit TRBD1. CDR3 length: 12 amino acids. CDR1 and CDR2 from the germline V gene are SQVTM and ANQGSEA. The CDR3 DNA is TGCAGCGTTGATACAGGGGGCGATGAGCAGCTCTTC. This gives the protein CSVDTGGDEQLF.

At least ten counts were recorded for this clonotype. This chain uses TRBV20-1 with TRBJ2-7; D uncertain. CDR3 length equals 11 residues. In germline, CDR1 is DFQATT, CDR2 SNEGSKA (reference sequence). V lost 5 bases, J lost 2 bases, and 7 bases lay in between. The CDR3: CSASETYEQYF. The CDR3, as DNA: TGCAGTGCTTCAGAAACCTACGAGCAGTACTTC.

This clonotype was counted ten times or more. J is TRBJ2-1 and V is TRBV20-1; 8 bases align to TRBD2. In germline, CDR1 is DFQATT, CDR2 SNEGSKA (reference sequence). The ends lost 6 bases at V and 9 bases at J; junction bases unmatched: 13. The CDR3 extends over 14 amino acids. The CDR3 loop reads CSATGAGGQSEQFF. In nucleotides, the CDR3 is TGCAGTGCCACGGGGGCGGGAGGTCAGAGTGAGCAGTTCTTC.

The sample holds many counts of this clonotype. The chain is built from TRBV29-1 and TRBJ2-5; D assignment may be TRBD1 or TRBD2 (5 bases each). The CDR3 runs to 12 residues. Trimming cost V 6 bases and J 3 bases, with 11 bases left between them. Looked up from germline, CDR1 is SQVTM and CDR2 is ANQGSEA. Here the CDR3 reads CSVELGEETQYF. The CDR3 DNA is TGCAGCGTCGAACTAGGGGAAGAGACCCAGTACTTC.